The 3 T cell receptor beta chains below come from one sample, sequenced in a study of T cell changes during pregnancy in multiple sclerosis. Assay: immunoSEQ multiplex PCR; the TCRdb copy retains only in-frame clones and omits some. Among some 59,000 clones, less than 95% were seen once, and the ten largest hold roughly 6.5%. The sample in question was peripheral blood, obtained in the third trimester of pregnancy. The source of these receptors is a female donor in good health, enrolled as a control in a pregnancy study.

The chain employs TRBV11-2 and TRBJ1-1, with D tentatively TRBD1 (6 bases). The V end was cut by 5 bases, the J end by 1 base, with 26 bases between. The CDR3 length is 19 residues. Germline lookup yields CDR1 SGHAT and CDR2 FQNNGV. CDR3 protein: CASSPGRGSLTKRNTEAFF. The CDR3 DNA reads as TGTGCCAGCAGCCCCGGCAGGGGCTCGCTAACCAAAAGGAACACTGAAGCTTTCTTT.

The sample holds one count of this clone. The CDR3 DNA follows: TGTGCCAGCGGGGGTGGGGGGGCTTCCTACAATGAGCAGTTCTTC. Amino acid sequence: CASGGGGASYNEQFF. This chain joins TRBV6-5 and TRBJ2-1, with a possible D match to TRBD2 (7 bases). Trimming left V 8 bases short and J 1 base short, with 15 bases between. The CDR3 length is 15 residues. Germline V gives CDR1 MNHEY, CDR2 SVGAGI.

V and J are TRBV11-2 and TRBJ1-5, with D possibly matching TRBD1 (5 bases). Trimming took 0 bases from V and 4 from J, leaving 10 bases between them. This CDR3 contains 15 residues. Germline values: CDR1 SGHAT, CDR2 FQNNGV. CDR3 residues: CASSLEWGGNQPQHF. Here the CDR3 DNA reads TGTGCCAGCAGCTTAGAATGGGGGGGGAATCAGCCCCAGCATTTT. The complete variable domain, with remaining parts taken from reference TRBV11-2 and TRBJ1-5, reads EAGVAQSPRYKIIEKRQSVAFWCNPISGHATLYWYQQILGQGPKLLIQFQNNGVVDDSQLPKDRFSAERLKGVDSTLKIQPAKLEDSAVYLCASSLEWGGNQPQHFGDGTRLSIL.